Listed here are 31 T cell receptor beta chains from one sample, sequenced in a study of cytomegalovirus exposure and HLA in healthy donors. The table came from immunoSEQ multiplex PCR; TCRdb's copy has only in-frame clones and leaves some out. The top ten clones hold 0.6% to 0.8% of a sample with 110,000 to 150,000 clones, approximately 89% of them seen once. The specimen was PBMCs. Source of these receptors: a man aged 18 to 29 in good health and CMV-seronegative.

This clone occurred a few times. The chain carries TRBV5-6 and TRBJ2-4, with 12 bases lining up with TRBD2. Trimming removed 3 bases from V and 9 bases from J; junction bases left unmatched: 4. In germline, CDR1 is SGHDT, CDR2 YYEEEE. The CDR3 is 14 amino acids. The CDR3 DNA follows: TGTGCCAGCAGCTCGGGACTAGCGGGTAGCATTCAGTACTTC. Protein product: CASSSGLAGSIQYF.

The V call is TRBV6-1, the J call TRBJ2-7, with D maybe TRBD2 (6 bases). Germline V gives CDR1 MNHNS, CDR2 SASEGT. The CDR3 is 13 residues long. V lost 2 bases and J 3 bases, leaving 8 bases between the germline ends. The DNA for the CDR3 is TGTGCCAGCAGTGAATGGGGAGGCTACGAGCAGTACTTC. It translates to CASSEWGGYEQYF.

As to this clone: This CDR3 is also generated by other DNA sequences in the sample. CDR3 nucleotide sequence: TGTGCCAGCAGCAAGGGAGGAGGCTACACCTTC. Its protein product is CASSKGGGYTF. This chain joins TRBV27 and TRBJ1-2; the D is unclear. CDR3 length equals 11 residues. V lost 6 bases and J lost 8, with 10 bases in between. The germline CDR1 and CDR2 sequences are MNHEY and SMNVEV (reference sequence).

The chain joins TRBV29-1 to TRBJ2-5; unclear D gene. With 3 bases removed from V and 4 bases from J, the gap between germline ends came to 15 bases. The CDR3 is 14 residues long. Germline V CDR1 and CDR2: SQVTM, ANQGSEA. The CDR3 coding sequence is TGCAGCGTTGATGTCCCCTGGGCGACAGAGACCCAGTACTTC. This gives the protein CSVDVPWATETQYF.

The chain has TRBV5-4 and TRBJ2-7; maybe TRBD2 (6 bases). V was pared by 5 bases and J by 2 bases, with 14 bases between. CDR3 length equals 14 residues. Germline-derived CDR1 and CDR2 are SGHNT and YYREEE (reference sequence). DNA of the CDR3: TGTGCCAGCAGTCTGGGGGGAGGAACCTACGAGCAGTACTTC. Amino acids: CASSLGGGTYEQYF.

The chain uses TRBV19 and TRBJ1-1; 8 bases fit TRBD1. The CDR3 consists of 18 residues. V lost 0 bases, J lost 2 bases, and 11 bases stayed unmatched. Germline lookup yields CDR1 LNHDA and CDR2 SQIVND (reference sequence). The CDR3 here is CASSIDAEGQGVNTEAFF. The DNA of the CDR3 is TGTGCCAGTAGTATAGATGCGGAAGGACAGGGAGTTAACACTGAAGCTTTCTTT. The full variable domain, its missing parts supplied by reference TRBV19 and TRBJ1-1, is DGGITQSPKYLFRKEGQNVTLSCEQNLNHDAMYWYRQDPGQGLRLIYYSQIVNDFQKGDIAEGYSVSREKKESFPLTVTSAQKNPTAFYLCASSIDAEGQGVNTEAFFGQGTRLTVV.

The chain recombines TRBV5-1 with TRBJ2-2; 10 bases are a match to TRBD1. There are 15 residues in the CDR3. Trimming removed 4 bases from V and 4 bases from J; junction bases left unmatched: 4. CDR1 is SGHRS and CDR2 is YFSETQ in the germline V gene. The DNA of the CDR3 is TGCGCCAGCAGCCAGGACAGGGGGAGCACCGGGGAGCTGTTTTTT. This sequence encodes CASSQDRGSTGELFF.

The chain recombines TRBV4-1 with TRBJ1-1; possibly TRBD1 for D (6 bases). Germline CDR1 is MGHRA and CDR2 is YSYEKL. This CDR3 is built from 15 residues. V lost 2 bases and J 4 bases, leaving 14 bases between the germline ends. CDR3 protein: CASSQPASGATEAFF. The DNA of the CDR3 is TGCGCCAGCAGCCAACCCGCTTCAGGGGCCACTGAAGCTTTCTTT.

The gene calls are TRBV2 and TRBJ1-2; 10 positions agree with TRBD1. Looked up from germline, CDR1 is SNHLY and CDR2 is FYNNEI. The CDR3 totals 17 residues. With V trimmed by 2 bases and J by 3 bases, 9 bases remained unmatched. The CDR3 bases are TGTGCCAGCAGTGAATGGGGACAGGGGATGGGTGACTATGGCTACACCTTC. Its protein product is CASSEWGQGMGDYGYTF. Based on the CDR3 plus reference TRBV2 and TRBJ1-2, the full variable domain is EPEVTQTPSHQVTQMGQEVILRCVPISNHLYFYWYRQILGQKVEFLVSFYNNEISEKSEIFDDQFSVERPDGSNFTLKIRSTKLEDSAMYFCASSEWGQGMGDYGYTFGSGTRLTVV.

CDR3 protein: CASSHRDRGLYGYTF. The CDR3 nucleotides read TGTGCCAGCAGTCACCGGGACAGGGGGCTCTATGGCTACACCTTC. The V call is TRBV9, the J call TRBJ1-2; TRBD1 matches 12 bases. The ends lost 5 bases at V and 4 bases at J; junction bases unmatched: 6. Looked up from germline, CDR1 is SGDLS and CDR2 is YYNGEE. The CDR3 runs 15 residues.

The chain combines TRBV15 with TRBJ2-7, with TRBD1 matching over 8 bases. CDR1 is LNHNV, CDR2 YYDKDF, per germline (reference sequence). CDR3 length equals 15 residues. The V gene end was trimmed by 3 bases and the J gene end by 1 base; junction bases not matched to a gene: 5. The CDR3 coding sequence is TGTGCCACCAGCAGGAACAGGGGGAATTCCTACGAGCAGTACTTC. It is translated as CATSRNRGNSYEQYF.

The CDR3 DNA is TGCAGCGTTGAAGAAGGATCTAGCGGGAACAATGAGCAGTTCTTC. Translated: CSVEEGSSGNNEQFF. This rearrangement joins TRBV29-1 to TRBJ2-1; 9 bases align to TRBD2. This CDR3 region has 15 residues. CDR1 is SQVTM, CDR2 ANQGSEA, per germline. V dropped 0 bases and J dropped 5; count of bases not matched to a gene: 5.

This sequence joins TRBV7-6 and TRBJ2-2, with 9 bases lining up with TRBD2. V lost 1 base to trimming and J lost 7 bases; unmatched junction nucleotides: 10. The germline V gene encodes CDR1 SGHVS and CDR2 FNYEAQ. The CDR3 runs to 17 residues. The CDR3 region is CASSLERSGTSYGELFF. CDR3 DNA sequence: TGTGCCAGCAGCTTAGAACGCTCCGGGACTAGCTACGGGGAGCTGTTTTTT.

The chain is built from TRBV4-1 and TRBJ1-2; maybe TRBD1 (5 bases). This CDR3 has 14 residues. CDR1 and CDR2 from the germline V gene are MGHRA and YSYEKL. Trimming took off 3 bases at V and 0 bases at J, with 8 bases between the two ends. The CDR3 here is CASSHDSSNYGYTF. The CDR3 DNA reads as TGCGCCAGCAGCCATGACAGCTCTAACTATGGCTACACCTTC.

This clone appeared once. The rearrangement uses TRBV2 and TRBJ1-5, with 8 bases fitting TRBD1. This CDR3 spans 14 amino acids. Looked up from germline, CDR1 is SNHLY and CDR2 is FYNNEI. Trimming cost V 6 bases and J 7 bases; bases outside gene matches: 8. The CDR3 DNA reads TGTGCCAGCAGGCTCCGGACAGGGCAACAGCCCCAGCATTTT. Translating gives CASRLRTGQQPQHF.

The genes are TRBV15 and TRBJ1-4, with a possible D match to TRBD1 (5 bases). Germline V lookup: CDR1 LNHNV, CDR2 YYDKDF (reference sequence). CDR3 size: 14 residues. V shed 0 bases and J shed 8 bases, with 10 bases lying between them. In nucleotides, the CDR3 is TGTGCCACCAGCAGAGAGGCTAAGGGGGAAAAACTGTTTTTT. It is translated as CATSREAKGEKLFF.

Judged by abundance, this clone is medium-sized (0.01 to 0.1%). The chain joins TRBV5-6 to TRBJ1-5; 7 bases are a match to TRBD1. The germline CDR1 and CDR2 sequences are SGHDT and YYEEEE. The CDR3 consists of 16 residues. With 3 bases clipped from V and 5 bases from J, the junction kept 11 bases outside the gene matches. The CDR3 loop is CASSYSRRGNYQPQHF. The CDR3 DNA reads TGTGCCAGCAGCTATAGTCGCAGGGGGAACTATCAGCCCCAGCATTTT.

The rearrangement links TRBV4-2 to TRBJ2-3, with D perhaps TRBD2 (6 bases). The germline V and J ends were trimmed by 0 bases and 4 bases, with 23 bases remaining between them. Germline CDR1 and CDR2: LGHNA and YNFKEQ. CDR3 length: 19 amino acids. The CDR3 DNA is TGTGCCAGCAGCCAAGAGTTTGGTGGCGGGGCCGGCTTGGCAGATACGCAGTATTTT. Translating gives CASSQEFGGGAGLADTQYF.

V is TRBV19 and J is TRBJ2-5; a weak D match, TRBD2 (5 bases). The V gene lost 4 bases and the J gene lost 5 bases, with 14 bases spanning the gap. The CDR3 has 14 amino acids. CDR1 LNHDA and CDR2 SQIVND come from the germline V gene (reference sequence). The CDR3 DNA sequence: TGTGCCAGTAGTACCTCGGAACTAGTGGAGACCCAGTACTTC. Encoded protein: CASSTSELVETQYF.

V and J are TRBV2 and TRBJ1-4, with D possibly being TRBD1 (6 bases). Germline values: CDR1 SNHLY, CDR2 FYNNEI. The V end was cut by 5 bases, the J end by 8 bases, with 18 bases between. There are 15 residues in the CDR3. The CDR3 protein is CASSPDRSRAEKLFF. The DNA for the CDR3 is TGTGCCAGCAGTCCTGACAGGTCCCGGGCGGAAAAACTGTTTTTT.

The chain couples TRBV11-3 to TRBJ2-1; perhaps TRBD1 as D (6 bases). CDR1 and CDR2 from the germline V gene are SGHNT and YENEEA. Trimming removed 0 bases at V and 3 bases at J, with 12 bases between. This CDR3 has 16 amino acids. The chain's CDR3 is CASSLDRQGNYNEQFF. Written as DNA, the CDR3 is TGTGCCAGCAGCTTAGACAGGCAGGGGAACTACAATGAGCAGTTCTTC.

The chain is built from TRBV29-1 and TRBJ1-1; TRBD1 might be the D (6 bases). Trimming shortened V by 7 bases and J by 4 bases, and 19 bases separated the two germline ends. This CDR3 spans 14 amino acids. Germline loops: CDR1 SQVTM, CDR2 ANQGSEA. Here the CDR3 DNA reads TGCAGCGCTGGGAGAAGGGGGTCCGGCACTGAAGCTTTCTTT. Translated, it gives CSAGRRGSGTEAFF. Full variable domain (outside the CDR3, taken from reference TRBV29-1 and TRBJ1-1): SAVISQKPSRDICQRGTSLTIQCQVDSQVTMMFWYRQQPGQSLTLIATANQGSEATYESGFVIDKFPISRPNLTFSTLTVSNMSPEDSSIYLCSAGRRGSGTEAFFGQGTRLTVV.

The chain links TRBV6-6 to TRBJ2-1, with TRBD1 identical over 7 bases. The CDR3 contains 16 residues. Germline lookup yields CDR1 MNHNY and CDR2 SVGAGI (reference sequence). V gave up 4 bases and J gave up 6 bases; unmatched junction bases: 12. The CDR3 nucleotides are TGTGCCAGCAGTTCCACCGACAGGGTTTATGGCAATGAGCAGTTCTTC. Protein: CASSSTDRVYGNEQFF.

This clone appeared a single time. This chain links TRBV29-1 with TRBJ1-1, with D possibly matching TRBD1 (6 bases). Germline V gene sequence: CDR1 SQVTM, CDR2 ANQGSEA. This CDR3 comprises 13 residues. The CDR3 loop reads CSAGVFSNTEAFF. The CDR3 DNA reads as TGCAGTGCAGGGGTATTCAGTAACACTGAAGCTTTCTTT.

The chain has TRBV30 and TRBJ1-3, with a possible D match to TRBD1 (5 bases). V was cut by 5 bases and J by 1 base, with 12 bases left in between. The CDR3 has 14 amino acids. CDR1 is GTSNPN and CDR2 is SVGIG in the germline V gene (reference sequence). CDR3 sequence (DNA): TGTGCCTGGTCCAGGAGGGGATCTGGAAACACCATATATTTT. The encoded protein is CAWSRRGSGNTIYF.

In this sample, this clone turned up once. CDR3 in amino acids: CASSEYGQGMDTEAFF. The CDR3 DNA reads as TGTGCCAGCAGTGAATATGGACAGGGTATGGACACTGAAGCTTTCTTT. The V call is TRBV25-1, the J call TRBJ1-1, with TRBD1 identical over 8 bases. The CDR3 contains 16 residues. V shed 0 bases and J 3 bases; nucleotides not matched to a gene: 6. Per the germline V gene, CDR1 is MGHDK and CDR2 is SYGVNS.

This chain joins TRBV6-5 and TRBJ2-4, with D perhaps TRBD2 (5 bases). Germline V gene lookup returns CDR1 MNHEY and CDR2 SVGAGI. V gave up 0 bases and J gave up 8 bases, with 8 bases separating them. This CDR3 is built from 13 residues. CDR3 bases: TGTGCCAGCAGTTACTCTGAGGACTACATTCAGTACTTC. This gives the protein CASSYSEDYIQYF.

CDR3 region: CAWSDQGETEAFF. CDR3 sequence (DNA): TGTGCCTGGAGTGATCAGGGGGAGACTGAAGCTTTCTTT. The V and J genes are TRBV30 and TRBJ1-1; 7 bases match TRBD1. From germline, CDR1 is GTSNPN and CDR2 SVGIG (reference sequence). V lost 1 base to trimming and J lost 5 bases; unmatched junction nucleotides: 4. The CDR3 loop spans 13 amino acids. Full variable domain (outside the CDR3, taken from reference TRBV30 and TRBJ1-1): SQTIHQWPATLVQPVGSPLSLECTVEGTSNPNLYWYRQAAGRGLQLLFYSVGIGQISSEVPQNLSASRPQDRQFILSSKKLLLSDSGFYLCAWSDQGETEAFFGQGTRLTVV.

CDR3 nucleotide sequence: TGTGCCACCAGCAGGGTAAACAGGGGCCCTTACAATGAGCAGTTCTTC. As protein: CATSRVNRGPYNEQFF. The rearrangement joins TRBV15 to TRBJ2-1; 7 nucleotides align to TRBD1. Per the germline V gene, CDR1 is LNHNV and CDR2 is YYDKDF (reference sequence). V lost 3 bases to trimming and J lost 4 bases; unmatched junction nucleotides: 9. This CDR3 comprises 16 residues.

The gene calls are TRBV13 and TRBJ2-7; TRBD2 matches at 9 bases. The CDR3 runs 17 residues. Trimming took 0 bases from V and 4 from J; bases not matched to a gene: 10. The germline V gene has CDR1 PRHDT and CDR2 FYEKMQ (reference sequence). The CDR3 sequence is CASSLGRFAGGHYEQYF. Written as DNA, the CDR3 is TGTGCCAGCAGCTTAGGACGTTTTGCGGGGGGGCATTACGAGCAGTACTTC.

The CDR3 protein is CASSFLQGKSNQPQHF. The CDR3 DNA sequence: TGCGCCAGCAGCTTTCTCCAGGGGAAAAGCAATCAGCCCCAGCATTTT. This chain connects TRBV5-1 to TRBJ1-5; perhaps TRBD1 as D (6 bases). The germline V gene has CDR1 SGHRS and CDR2 YFSETQ. The length of the CDR3 is 16 residues. With 2 bases removed from V and 1 base from J, the gap between germline ends came to 13 bases.